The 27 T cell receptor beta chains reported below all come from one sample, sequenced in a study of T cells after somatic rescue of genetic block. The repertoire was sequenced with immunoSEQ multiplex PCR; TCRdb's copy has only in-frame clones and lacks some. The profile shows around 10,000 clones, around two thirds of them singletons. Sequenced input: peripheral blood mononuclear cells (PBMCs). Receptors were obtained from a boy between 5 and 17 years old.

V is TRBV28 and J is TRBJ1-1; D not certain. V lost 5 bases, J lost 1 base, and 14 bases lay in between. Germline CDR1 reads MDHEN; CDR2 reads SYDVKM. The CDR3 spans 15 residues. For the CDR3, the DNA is TGTGCCAGCAGTCTCTTCGGATTCTCGAACACTGAAGCTTTCTTT. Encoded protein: CASSLFGFSNTEAFF. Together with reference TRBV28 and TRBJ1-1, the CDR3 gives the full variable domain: DVKVTQSSRYLVKRTGEKVFLECVQDMDHENMFWYRQDPGLGLRLIYFSYDVKMKEKGDIPEGYSVSREKKERFSLILESASTNQTSMYLCASSLFGFSNTEAFFGQGTRLTVV.

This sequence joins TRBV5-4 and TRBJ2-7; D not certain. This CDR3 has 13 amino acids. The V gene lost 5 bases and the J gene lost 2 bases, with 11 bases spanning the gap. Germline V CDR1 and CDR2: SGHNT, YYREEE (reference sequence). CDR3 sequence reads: CASRSSPTYEQYF. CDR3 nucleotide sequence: TGTGCCAGCAGGTCTAGTCCTACCTACGAGCAGTACTTC.

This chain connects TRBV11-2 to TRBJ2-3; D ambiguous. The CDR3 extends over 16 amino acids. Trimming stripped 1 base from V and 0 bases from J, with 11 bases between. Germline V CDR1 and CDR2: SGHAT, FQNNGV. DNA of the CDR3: TGTGCCAGCAGCTTAGGGGTGGGGTCTAGCACAGATACGCAGTATTTT. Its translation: CASSLGVGSSTDTQYF.

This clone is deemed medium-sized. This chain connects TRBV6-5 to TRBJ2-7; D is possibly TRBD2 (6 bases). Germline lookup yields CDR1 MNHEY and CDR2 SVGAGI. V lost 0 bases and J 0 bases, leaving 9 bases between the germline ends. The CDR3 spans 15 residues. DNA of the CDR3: TGTGCCAGCAGTTACTCGTACGGGAGCTCCTACGAGCAGTACTTC. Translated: CASSYSYGSSYEQYF.

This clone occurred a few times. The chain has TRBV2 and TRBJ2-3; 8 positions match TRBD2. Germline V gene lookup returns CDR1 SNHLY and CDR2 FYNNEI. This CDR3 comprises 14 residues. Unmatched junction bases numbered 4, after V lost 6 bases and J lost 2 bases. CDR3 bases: TGTGCCAGCAGGGCTAGCGGGTTCACAGATACGCAGTATTTT. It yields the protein CASRASGFTDTQYF.

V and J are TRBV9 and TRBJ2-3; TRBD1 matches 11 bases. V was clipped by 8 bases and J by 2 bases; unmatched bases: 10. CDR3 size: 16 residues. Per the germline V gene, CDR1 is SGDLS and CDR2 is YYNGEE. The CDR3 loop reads CASTPGQGAPTDTQYF. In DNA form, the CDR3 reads TGTGCCAGTACCCCAGGACAGGGGGCTCCCACAGATACGCAGTATTTT.

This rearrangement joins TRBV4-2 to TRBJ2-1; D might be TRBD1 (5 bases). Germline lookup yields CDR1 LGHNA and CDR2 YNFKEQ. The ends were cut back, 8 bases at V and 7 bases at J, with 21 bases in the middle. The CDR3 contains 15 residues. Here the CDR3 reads CASCNGHPKGNEQFF. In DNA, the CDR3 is TGTGCCAGCTGTAACGGACACCCTAAAGGGAATGAGCAGTTCTTC.

CDR3 amino acids: CASSIGGQAYNEQFF. The CDR3 region has the DNA TGTGCCAGTAGTATAGGGGGACAGGCCTACAATGAGCAGTTCTTC. This chain joins TRBV19 and TRBJ2-1, with TRBD1 matching over 8 bases. V was pared by 1 base and J by 2 bases, with 1 base of the junction left unmatched. The CDR3 loop spans 15 amino acids. Germline assignment: CDR1 LNHDA and CDR2 SQIVND (reference sequence).

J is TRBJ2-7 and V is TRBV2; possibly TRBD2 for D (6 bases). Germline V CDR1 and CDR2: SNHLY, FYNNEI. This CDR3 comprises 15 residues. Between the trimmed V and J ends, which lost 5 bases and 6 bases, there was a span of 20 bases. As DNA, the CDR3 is TGTGCCAGCAGTCATGAGGACGGGAGAGTATCCGAGCAGTACTTC. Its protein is CASSHEDGRVSEQYF.

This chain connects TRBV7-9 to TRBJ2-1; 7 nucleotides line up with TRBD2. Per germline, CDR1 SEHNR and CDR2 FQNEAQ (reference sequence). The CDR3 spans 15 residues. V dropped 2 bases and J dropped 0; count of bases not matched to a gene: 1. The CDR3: CASSLLAASYNEQFF. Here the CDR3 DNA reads TGTGCCAGCAGCTTACTAGCGGCCTCCTACAATGAGCAGTTCTTC.

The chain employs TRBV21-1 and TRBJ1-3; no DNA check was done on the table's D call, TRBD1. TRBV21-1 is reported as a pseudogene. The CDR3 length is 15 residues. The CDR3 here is CASSMGQRSGNTIYF. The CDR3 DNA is TGTGCCAGCAGCATGGGACAGCGATCTGGAAACACCATATATTTT.

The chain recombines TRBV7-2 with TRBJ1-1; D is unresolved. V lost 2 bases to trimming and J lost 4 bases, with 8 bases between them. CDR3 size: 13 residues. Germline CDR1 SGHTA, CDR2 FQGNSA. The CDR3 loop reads CASSLRVSTEAFF. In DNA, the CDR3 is TGTGCCAGCAGCTTAAGGGTAAGCACTGAAGCTTTCTTT.

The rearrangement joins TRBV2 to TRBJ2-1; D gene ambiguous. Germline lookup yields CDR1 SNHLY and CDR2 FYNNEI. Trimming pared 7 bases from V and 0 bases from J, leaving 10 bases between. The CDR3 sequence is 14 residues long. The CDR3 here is CASTSFSSYNEQFF. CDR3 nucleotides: TGTGCCAGCACGTCCTTCAGCTCCTACAATGAGCAGTTCTTC.

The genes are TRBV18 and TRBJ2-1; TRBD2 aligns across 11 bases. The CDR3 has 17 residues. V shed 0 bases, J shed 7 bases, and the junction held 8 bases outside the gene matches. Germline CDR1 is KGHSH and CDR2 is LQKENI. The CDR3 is CASSPPKLAGERNEQFF. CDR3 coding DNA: TGTGCCAGCTCACCACCTAAACTAGCGGGAGAAAGGAATGAGCAGTTCTTC.

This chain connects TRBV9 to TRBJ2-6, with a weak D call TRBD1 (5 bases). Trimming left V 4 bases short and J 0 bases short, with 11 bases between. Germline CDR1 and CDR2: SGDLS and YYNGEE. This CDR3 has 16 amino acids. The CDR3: CASSPQQASGANVLTF. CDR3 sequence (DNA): TGTGCCAGCAGCCCTCAACAGGCCTCTGGGGCCAACGTCCTGACTTTC.

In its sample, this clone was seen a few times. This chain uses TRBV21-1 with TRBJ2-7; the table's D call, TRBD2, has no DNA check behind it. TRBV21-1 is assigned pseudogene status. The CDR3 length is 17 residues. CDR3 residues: CASSPSGAGGPASEQYF. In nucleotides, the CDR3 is TGTGCCAGCAGCCCCTCTGGAGCGGGAGGACCTGCGAGCGAGCAGTACTTC.

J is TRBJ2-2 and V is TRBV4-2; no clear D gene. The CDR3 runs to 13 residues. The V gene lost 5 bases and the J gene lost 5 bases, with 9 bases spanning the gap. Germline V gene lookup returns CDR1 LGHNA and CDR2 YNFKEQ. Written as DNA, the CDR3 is TGTGCCAGCAGCTTCTATATTACCGGGGAGCTGTTTTTT. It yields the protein CASSFYITGELFF.

As DNA, the CDR3 is TGTGCCAGCGGAAAGGACAGGGGTGGGTACAATGAGCAGTTCTTC. Protein sequence: CASGKDRGGYNEQFF. The chain has TRBV6-5 and TRBJ2-1, with TRBD1 identical over 9 bases. J was trimmed by 4 bases and V by 8 bases; bases with no gene match: 9. The CDR3 sequence is 15 residues long. Germline V gives CDR1 MNHEY, CDR2 SVGAGI.

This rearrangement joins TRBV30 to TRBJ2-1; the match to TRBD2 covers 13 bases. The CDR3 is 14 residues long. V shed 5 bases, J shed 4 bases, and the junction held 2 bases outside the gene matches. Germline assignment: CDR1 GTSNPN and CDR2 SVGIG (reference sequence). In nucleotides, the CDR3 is TGTGCCTGGTCGGGACTAGCGGGATACAATGAGCAGTTCTTC. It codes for CAWSGLAGYNEQFF. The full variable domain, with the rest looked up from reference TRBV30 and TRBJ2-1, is SQTIHQWPATLVQPVGSPLSLECTVEGTSNPNLYWYRQAAGRGLQLLFYSVGIGQISSEVPQNLSASRPQDRQFILSSKKLLLSDSGFYLCAWSGLAGYNEQFFGPGTRLTVL.

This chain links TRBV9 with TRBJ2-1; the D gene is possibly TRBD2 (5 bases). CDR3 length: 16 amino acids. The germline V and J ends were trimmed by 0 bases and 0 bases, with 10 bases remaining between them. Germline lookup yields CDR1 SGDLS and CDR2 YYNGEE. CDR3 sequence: CASSVAGGSSYNEQFF. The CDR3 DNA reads TGTGCCAGCAGCGTAGCGGGTGGGAGCTCCTACAATGAGCAGTTCTTC. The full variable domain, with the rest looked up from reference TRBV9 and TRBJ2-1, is DSGVTQTPKHLITATGQRVTLRCSPRSGDLSVYWYQQSLDQGLQFLIQYYNGEERAKGNILERFSAQQFPDLHSELNLSSLELGDSALYFCASSVAGGSSYNEQFFGPGTRLTVL.

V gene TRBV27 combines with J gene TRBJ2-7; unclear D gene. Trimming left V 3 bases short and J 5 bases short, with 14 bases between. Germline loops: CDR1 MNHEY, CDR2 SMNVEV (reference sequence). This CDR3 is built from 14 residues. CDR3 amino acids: CASSLTARSDEQYF. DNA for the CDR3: TGTGCCAGCAGTTTGACGGCCAGATCGGACGAGCAGTACTTC.

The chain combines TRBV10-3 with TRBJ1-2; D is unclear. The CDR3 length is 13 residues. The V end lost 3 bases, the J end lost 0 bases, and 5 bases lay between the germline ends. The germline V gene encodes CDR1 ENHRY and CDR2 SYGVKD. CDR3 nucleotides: TGTGCCATCAGTGACACTCCTAACTATGGCTACACCTTC. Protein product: CAISDTPNYGYTF.

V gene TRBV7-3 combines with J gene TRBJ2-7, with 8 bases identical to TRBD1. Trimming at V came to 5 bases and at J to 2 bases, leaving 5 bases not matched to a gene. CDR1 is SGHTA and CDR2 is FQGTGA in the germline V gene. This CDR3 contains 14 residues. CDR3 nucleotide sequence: TGTGCCAGCAGCGTTGGACAGGGACCCTACGAGCAGTACTTC. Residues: CASSVGQGPYEQYF.

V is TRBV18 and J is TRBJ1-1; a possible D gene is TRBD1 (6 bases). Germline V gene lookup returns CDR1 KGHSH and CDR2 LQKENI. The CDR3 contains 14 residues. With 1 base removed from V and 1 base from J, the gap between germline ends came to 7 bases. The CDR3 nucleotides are TGTGCCAGCTCACCACAGGGGGAGAACACTGAAGCTTTCTTT. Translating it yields CASSPQGENTEAFF.

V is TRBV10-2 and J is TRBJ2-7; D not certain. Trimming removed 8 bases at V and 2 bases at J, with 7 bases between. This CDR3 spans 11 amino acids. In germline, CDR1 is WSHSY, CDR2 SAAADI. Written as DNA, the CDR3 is TGCGCCAGCGCGACCCCCTACGAGCAGTACTTC. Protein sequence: CASATPYEQYF.

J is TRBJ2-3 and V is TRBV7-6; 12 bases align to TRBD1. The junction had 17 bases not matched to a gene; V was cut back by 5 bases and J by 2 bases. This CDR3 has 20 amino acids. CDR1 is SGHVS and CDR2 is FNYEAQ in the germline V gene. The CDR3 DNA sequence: TGTGCCAGCAGCCCAAACCGGGACAGGGGGCTTTATCCCTTCACAGATACGCAGTATTTT. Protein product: CASSPNRDRGLYPFTDTQYF.

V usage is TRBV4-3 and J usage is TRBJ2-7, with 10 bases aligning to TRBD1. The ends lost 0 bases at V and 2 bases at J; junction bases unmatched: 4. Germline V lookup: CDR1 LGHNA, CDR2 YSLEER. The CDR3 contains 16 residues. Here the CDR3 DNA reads TGCGCCAGCAGCCAAGATGAGGGGACAGGGGCCTACGAGCAGTACTTC. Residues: CASSQDEGTGAYEQYF.